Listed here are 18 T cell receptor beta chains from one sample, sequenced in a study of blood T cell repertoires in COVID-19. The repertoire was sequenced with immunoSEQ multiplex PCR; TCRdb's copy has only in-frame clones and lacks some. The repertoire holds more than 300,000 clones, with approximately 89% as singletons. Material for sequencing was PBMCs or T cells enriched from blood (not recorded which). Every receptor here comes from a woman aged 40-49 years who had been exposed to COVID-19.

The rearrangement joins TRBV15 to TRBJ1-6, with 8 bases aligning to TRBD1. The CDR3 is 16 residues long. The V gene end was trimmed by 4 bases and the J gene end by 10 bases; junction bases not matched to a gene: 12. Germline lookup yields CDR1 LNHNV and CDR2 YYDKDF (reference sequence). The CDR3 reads CATSNYGQGRRSPLHF. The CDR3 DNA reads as TGTGCCACCAGCAACTACGGACAGGGAAGAAGGTCACCCCTCCACTTT.

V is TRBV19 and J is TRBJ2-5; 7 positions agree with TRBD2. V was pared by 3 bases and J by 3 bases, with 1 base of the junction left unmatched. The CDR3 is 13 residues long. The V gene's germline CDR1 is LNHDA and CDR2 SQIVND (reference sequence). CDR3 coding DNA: TGTGCCAGTAGTATTGGGACTAAAGAGACCCAGTACTTC. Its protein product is CASSIGTKETQYF.

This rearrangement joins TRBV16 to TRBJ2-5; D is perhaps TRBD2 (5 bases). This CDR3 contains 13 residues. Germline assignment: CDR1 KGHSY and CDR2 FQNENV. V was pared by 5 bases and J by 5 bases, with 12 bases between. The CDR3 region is CASSFGPGETQYF. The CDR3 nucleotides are TGTGCCAGCAGCTTTGGACCGGGGGAGACCCAGTACTTC.

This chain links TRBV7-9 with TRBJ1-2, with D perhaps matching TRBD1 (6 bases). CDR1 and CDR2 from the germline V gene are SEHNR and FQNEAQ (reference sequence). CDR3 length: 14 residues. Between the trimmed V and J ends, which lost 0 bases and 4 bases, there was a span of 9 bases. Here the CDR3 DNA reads TGTGCCAGCAGCTTAGCGGCCAGGGGCTATGGCTACACCTTC. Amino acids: CASSLAARGYGYTF.

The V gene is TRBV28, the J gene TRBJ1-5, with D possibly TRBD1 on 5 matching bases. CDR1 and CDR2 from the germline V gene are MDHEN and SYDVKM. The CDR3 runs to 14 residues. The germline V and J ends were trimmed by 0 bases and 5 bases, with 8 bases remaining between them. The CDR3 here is CASSLWDTHQPQHF. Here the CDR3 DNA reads TGTGCCAGCAGTTTATGGGACACACATCAGCCCCAGCATTTT.

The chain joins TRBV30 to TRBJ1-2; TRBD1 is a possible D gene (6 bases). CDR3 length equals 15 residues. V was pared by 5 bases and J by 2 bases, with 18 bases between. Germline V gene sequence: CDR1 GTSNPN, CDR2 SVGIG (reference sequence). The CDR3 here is CAWQGPGGENYGYTF. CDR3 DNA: TGTGCCTGGCAGGGGCCGGGGGGGGAAAACTATGGCTACACCTTC.

In nucleotides, the CDR3 is TGTGCCAGTAGAGAAACCGGGACAGGGGGCGCCTATGGCTACACCTTC. Protein: CASRETGTGGAYGYTF. The rearrangement joins TRBV19 to TRBJ1-2, with TRBD1 identical over 12 bases. V lost 6 bases and J lost 4; bases outside the gene matches: 9. The germline V gene encodes CDR1 LNHDA and CDR2 SQIVND (reference sequence). This CDR3 is built from 16 residues.

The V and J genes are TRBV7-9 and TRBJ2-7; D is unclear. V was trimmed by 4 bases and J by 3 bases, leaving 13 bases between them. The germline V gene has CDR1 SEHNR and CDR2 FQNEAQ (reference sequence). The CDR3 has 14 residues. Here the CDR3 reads CASSSIRGNYEQYF. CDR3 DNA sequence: TGTGCCAGCAGCTCAATACGAGGAAACTACGAGCAGTACTTC.

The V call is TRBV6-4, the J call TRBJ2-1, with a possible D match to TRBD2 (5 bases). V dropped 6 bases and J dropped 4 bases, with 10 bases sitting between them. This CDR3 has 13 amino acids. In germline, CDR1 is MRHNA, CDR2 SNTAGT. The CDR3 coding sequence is TGTGCCAGCAGAAGAACGGGGTACAATGAGCAGTTCTTC. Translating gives CASRRTGYNEQFF.

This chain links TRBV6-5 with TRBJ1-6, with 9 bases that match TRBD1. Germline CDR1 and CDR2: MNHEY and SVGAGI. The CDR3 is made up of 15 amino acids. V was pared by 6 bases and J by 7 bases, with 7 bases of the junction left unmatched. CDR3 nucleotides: TGTGCCAGCAGGCGGGACAGGGCCGGGAATTCACCCCTCCACTTT. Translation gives CASRRDRAGNSPLHF.

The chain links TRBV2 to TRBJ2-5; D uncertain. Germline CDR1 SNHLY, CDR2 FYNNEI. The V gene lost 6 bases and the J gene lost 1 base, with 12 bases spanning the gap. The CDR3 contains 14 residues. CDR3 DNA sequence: TGTGCCAGCAGCGCATATAACTCCCAAGAGACCCAGTACTTC. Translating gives CASSAYNSQETQYF.

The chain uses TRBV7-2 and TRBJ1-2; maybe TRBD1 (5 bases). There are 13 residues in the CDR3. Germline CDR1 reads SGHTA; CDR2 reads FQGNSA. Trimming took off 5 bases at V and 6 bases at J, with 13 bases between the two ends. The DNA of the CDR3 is TGTGCCAGCAGCCCGCTTCCAGGGAATGGCTACACCTTC. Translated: CASSPLPGNGYTF.

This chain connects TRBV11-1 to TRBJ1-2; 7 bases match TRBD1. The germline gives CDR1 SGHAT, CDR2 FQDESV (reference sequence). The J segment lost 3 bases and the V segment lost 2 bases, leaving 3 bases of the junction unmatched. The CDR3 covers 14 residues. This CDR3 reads CASSLYRGYYGYTF. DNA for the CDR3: TGTGCCAGCAGCTTATACAGGGGATACTATGGCTACACCTTC.

The chain's CDR3 is CASSAVVGGLAEAFF. The CDR3 DNA reads as TGTGCCAGCAGTGCCGTCGTGGGGGGTCTAGCTGAAGCTTTCTTT. The rearrangement uses TRBV6-4 and TRBJ1-1; possibly TRBD1 for D (5 bases). CDR1 is MRHNA, CDR2 SNTAGT, per germline. The CDR3 has 15 amino acids. The germline V and J ends were trimmed by 4 bases and 6 bases, with 18 bases remaining between them.

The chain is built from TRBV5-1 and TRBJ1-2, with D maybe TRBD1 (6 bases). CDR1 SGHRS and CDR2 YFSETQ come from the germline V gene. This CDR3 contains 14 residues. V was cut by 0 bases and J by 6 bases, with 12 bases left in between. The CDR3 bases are TGCGCCAGCAGCTTGGATATCCAGGGGCATGGCTACACCTTC. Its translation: CASSLDIQGHGYTF.

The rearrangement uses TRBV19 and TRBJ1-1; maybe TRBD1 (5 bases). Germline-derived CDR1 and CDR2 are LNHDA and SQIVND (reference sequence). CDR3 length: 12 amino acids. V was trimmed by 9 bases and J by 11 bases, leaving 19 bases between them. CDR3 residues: CAREPSRVAAFF. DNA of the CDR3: TGTGCCAGAGAGCCGAGCAGGGTGGCGGCTTTCTTT.

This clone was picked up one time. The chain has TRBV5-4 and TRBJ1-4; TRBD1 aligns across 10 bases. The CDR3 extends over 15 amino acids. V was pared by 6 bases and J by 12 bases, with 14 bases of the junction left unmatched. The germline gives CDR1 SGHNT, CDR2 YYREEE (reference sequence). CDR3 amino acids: CASTAGQGRGGELFF. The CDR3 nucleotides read TGTGCCAGCACCGCGGGACAGGGGAGGGGGGGTGAACTGTTTTTT.

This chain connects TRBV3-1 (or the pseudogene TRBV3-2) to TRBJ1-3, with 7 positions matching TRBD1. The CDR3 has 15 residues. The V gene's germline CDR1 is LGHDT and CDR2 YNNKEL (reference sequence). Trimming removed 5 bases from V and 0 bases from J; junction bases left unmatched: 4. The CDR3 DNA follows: TGTGCCAGCAGCTGGGGACAGAGCTCTGGAAACACCATATATTTT. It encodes CASSWGQSSGNTIYF.